Presented here are 10 T cell receptor beta chains from one specimen sequenced in a study of blood T cell repertoires in COVID-19. Using immunoSEQ multiplex PCR, the repertoire was profiled, and TCRdb retains in-frame clones only, with some absent. The top ten clones hold roughly 11% of a sample with 120,000 to 150,000 clones, about 90% of them seen once. Sequencing was performed on peripheral blood. The receptors come from a woman aged 80 or over with acute or convalescent COVID-19.

This clone has only a few counts. The rearrangement links TRBV12-3 or TRBV12-4 to TRBJ1-2, with no clear D. The germline V and J ends were trimmed by 5 bases and 8 bases, with 9 bases remaining between them. The CDR3 runs to 11 residues. Here the CDR3 DNA reads TGTGCCAGCAGTCTCCGGGAAGGCTACACCTTC. The encoded protein is CASSLREGYTF.

The chain carries TRBV3-1 (or the pseudogene TRBV3-2) and TRBJ1-1; D possibly corresponds to TRBD1 (5 bases). V was cut by 2 bases and J by 5 bases, with 15 bases left in between. Germline CDR1 LGHDT, CDR2 YNNKEL (reference sequence). The CDR3 totals 15 residues. The CDR3 DNA reads as TGTGCCAGCAGCCAACAGGGAGGACTAGGGACTGAAGCTTTCTTT. It specifies CASSQQGGLGTEAFF.

The chain employs TRBV24-1 and TRBJ2-1, with 11 bases that match TRBD2. Trimming cost V 7 bases and J 4 bases; bases outside gene matches: 5. The CDR3 has 15 amino acids. Germline CDR1 and CDR2: KGHDR and SFDVKD. DNA for the CDR3: TGTGCCACCAGCTCAACTAGCGGGGGTTACAATGAGCAGTTCTTC. This translates into CATSSTSGGYNEQFF.

This clone appeared a single time. V and J are TRBV30 and TRBJ1-1; D remains unclear. Germline lookup yields CDR1 GTSNPN and CDR2 SVGIG (reference sequence). CDR3 length equals 14 residues. The V and J ends lost 4 bases and 0 bases respectively, with 12 bases between them. CDR3: CAWNGRALNTEAFF. The CDR3 coding sequence is TGTGCCTGGAATGGGAGGGCTTTGAACACTGAAGCTTTCTTT. The whole variable domain, filled in from reference TRBV30 and TRBJ1-1, reads SQTIHQWPATLVQPVGSPLSLECTVEGTSNPNLYWYRQAAGRGLQLLFYSVGIGQISSEVPQNLSASRPQDRQFILSSKKLLLSDSGFYLCAWNGRALNTEAFFGQGTRLTVV.

J is TRBJ2-6 and V is TRBV6-6; 7 bases align to TRBD2. The CDR3 has 16 amino acids. Germline V gene data show CDR1 as MNHNY and CDR2 as SVGAGI (reference sequence). With V trimmed by 11 bases and J by 4 bases, 14 bases remained unmatched. The CDR3 region has the DNA TGTGCCGTTCAGAGGGAGGGAATGTCAGGGGCCAACGTCCTGACTTTC. It specifies CAVQREGMSGANVLTF.

The J gene is TRBJ2-2, the V gene TRBV30; D remains unclear. Germline V gene sequence: CDR1 GTSNPN, CDR2 SVGIG (reference sequence). The V gene lost 0 bases and the J gene lost 3 bases, with 8 bases spanning the gap. This CDR3 spans 14 amino acids. The CDR3 region has the DNA TGTGCCTGGAGTGTAAAAACAGACACCGGGGAGCTGTTTTTT. Translation gives CAWSVKTDTGELFF.

The chain joins TRBV7-2 to TRBJ1-2; tentatively, D is TRBD1 (5 bases). The CDR3 consists of 13 residues. V shed 1 base and J shed 7 bases, with 10 bases lying between them. Looked up from germline, CDR1 is SGHTA and CDR2 is FQGNSA. Here the CDR3 reads CASSLVNGGGYTF. The DNA for the CDR3 is TGTGCCAGCAGCTTAGTTAACGGGGGTGGCTACACCTTC.

The CDR3 loop is CASSPVQGSNQPQHF. The CDR3, as DNA: TGTGCCAGCAGCCCCGTACAGGGTAGCAATCAGCCCCAGCATTTT. The rearrangement links TRBV7-6 to TRBJ1-5; D is possibly TRBD1 (6 bases). V was trimmed by 5 bases and J by 0 bases, leaving 11 bases between them. The CDR3 runs 15 residues. Germline V gives CDR1 SGHVS, CDR2 FNYEAQ.

J is TRBJ1-2 and V is TRBV19; 9 bases agree with TRBD1. The germline gives CDR1 LNHDA, CDR2 SQIVND (reference sequence). The CDR3 covers 13 residues. The V and J ends lost 10 bases and 7 bases, in that order; junction bases with no gene match: 10. The chain's CDR3 is CATNSGDRVGYTF. CDR3 DNA sequence: TGTGCCACCAACTCAGGGGACAGGGTTGGCTACACCTTC.

The chain uses TRBV30 and TRBJ1-4; 8 positions match TRBD1. This CDR3 spans 14 amino acids. Germline-derived CDR1 and CDR2 are GTSNPN and SVGIG (reference sequence). Trimming removed 2 bases from V and 3 bases from J; junction bases left unmatched: 2. CDR3 sequence reads: CAWSPGGSNEKLFF. The CDR3 DNA is TGTGCCTGGAGTCCAGGGGGCTCTAATGAAAAACTGTTTTTT.